Sequencing of this T cell receptor beta chain was carried out in a study of tumor-infiltrating lymphocytes in primary liver carcinoma. Regarding the study as a whole: The 250 largest clones made up significantly more of tumor than blood repertoires (p = 0.039). Just about 7-24% of leading clones were found in every one of five regions.

This CDR3 is 13 amino acids long. Germline CDR1 and CDR2: ENHRY and SYGVKD. Of note for this clonotype: Its antigen is unidentified. A junction end diverges from the germline sequence, so it may reflect a read error.

With a constant-region primer, TCR beta cDNA was made from roughly 500 ng of total RNA. Sequencing libraries for TCR beta derived from three nested multiplex PCR rounds that used slightly modified ARM-PCR. The first two PCR rounds, around 11 cycles each, used TRBV1-TRBV30 forward primers and a C-beta reverse primer. Each CDR3 protein is one row after TCRdb ran MiXCR on the multiplex PCR reads. The sample has more than 100,000 distinct CDR3 sequences, roughly 69% seen once. DNA and RNA were both co-extracted from 20-30 mg of bulk tissue that had not been sorted. The sequence derives from a woman in her fifties or sixties with primary liver carcinoma and hepatitis B virus infection. The sequencing input was liver tumor tissue from sampling region 1. Subset reported: tumor region T1, superior pole. The chain has TRBV10-3 and TRBJ2-5; D perhaps matches TRBD1 (6 bases). The CDR3 DNA is TGTCCCATCAGACAGGATGGCCAAGAGACCCAGTACTTC. It is translated as CPIRQDGQETQYF.